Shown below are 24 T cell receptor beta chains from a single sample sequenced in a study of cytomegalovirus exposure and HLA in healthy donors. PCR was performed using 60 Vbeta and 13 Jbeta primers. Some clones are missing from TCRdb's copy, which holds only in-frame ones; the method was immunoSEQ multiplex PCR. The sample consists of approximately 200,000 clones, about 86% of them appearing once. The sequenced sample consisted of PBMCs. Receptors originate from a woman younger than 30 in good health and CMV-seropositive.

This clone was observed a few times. As DNA, the CDR3 is TGTGCCAGCAGTGTATCTGGGGCCAACGTCCTGACTTTC. Amino acids: CASSVSGANVLTF. The genes are TRBV28 and TRBJ2-6; D ambiguous. The CDR3 is made up of 13 amino acids. Germline V gives CDR1 MDHEN, CDR2 SYDVKM. V was clipped by 5 bases and J by 1 base, with 3 bases between them.

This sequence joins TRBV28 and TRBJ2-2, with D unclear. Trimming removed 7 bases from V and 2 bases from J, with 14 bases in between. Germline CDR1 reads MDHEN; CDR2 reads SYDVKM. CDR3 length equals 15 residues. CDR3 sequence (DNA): TGTGCCAGCACCACTTTGCCTAGAAACACCGGGGAGCTGTTTTTT. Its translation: CASTTLPRNTGELFF.

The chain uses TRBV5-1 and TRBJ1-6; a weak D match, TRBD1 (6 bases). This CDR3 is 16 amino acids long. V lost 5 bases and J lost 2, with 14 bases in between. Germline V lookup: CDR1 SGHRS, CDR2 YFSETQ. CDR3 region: CASSLTGGAYNSPLHF. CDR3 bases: TGCGCCAGCAGTCTTACGGGGGGCGCCTATAATTCACCCCTCCACTTT.

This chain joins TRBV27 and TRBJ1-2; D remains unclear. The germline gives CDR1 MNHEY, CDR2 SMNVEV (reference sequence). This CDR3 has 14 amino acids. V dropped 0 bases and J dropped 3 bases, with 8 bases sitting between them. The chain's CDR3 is CASSLSPGYYGYTF. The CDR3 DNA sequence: TGTGCCAGCAGTTTATCCCCCGGGTACTATGGCTACACCTTC.

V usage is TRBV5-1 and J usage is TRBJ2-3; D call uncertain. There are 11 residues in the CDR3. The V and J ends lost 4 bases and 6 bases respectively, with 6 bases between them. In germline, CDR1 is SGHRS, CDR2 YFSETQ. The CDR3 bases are TGCGCCAGCAGCAACTCGGATACGCAGTATTTT. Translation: CASSNSDTQYF.

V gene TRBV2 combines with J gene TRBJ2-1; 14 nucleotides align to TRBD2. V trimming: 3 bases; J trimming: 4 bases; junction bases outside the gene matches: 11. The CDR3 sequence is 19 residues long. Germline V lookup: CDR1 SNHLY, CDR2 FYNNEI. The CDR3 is CASSDSGLAGGRWYNEQFF. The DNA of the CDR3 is TGTGCCAGCAGTGACTCAGGACTAGCGGGGGGCCGCTGGTACAATGAGCAGTTCTTC.

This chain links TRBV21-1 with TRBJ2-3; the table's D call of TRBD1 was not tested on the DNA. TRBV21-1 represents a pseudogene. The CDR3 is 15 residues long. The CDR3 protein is CASSKGQRYTDTQYF. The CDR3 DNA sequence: TGTGCCAGCAGCAAGGGACAGCGATACACAGATACGCAGTATTTT.

The CDR3 coding sequence is TGTGCCAGCAGCCAAGTACGGGGGAGCTCCTACGAGCAGTACTTC. Translated, it gives CASSQVRGSSYEQYF. This chain links TRBV4-2 with TRBJ2-7; TRBD2 might be the D (6 bases). Germline CDR1 reads LGHNA; CDR2 reads YNFKEQ. V lost 1 base to trimming and J lost 0 bases, with 10 bases between them. This CDR3 comprises 15 residues.

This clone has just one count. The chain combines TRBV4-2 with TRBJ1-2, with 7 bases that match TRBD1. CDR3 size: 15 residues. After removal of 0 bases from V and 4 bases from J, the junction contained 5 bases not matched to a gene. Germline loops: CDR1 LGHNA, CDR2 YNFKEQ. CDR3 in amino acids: CASSQEAGGPYGYTF. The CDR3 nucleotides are TGTGCCAGCAGCCAAGAGGCAGGGGGACCCTATGGCTACACCTTC.

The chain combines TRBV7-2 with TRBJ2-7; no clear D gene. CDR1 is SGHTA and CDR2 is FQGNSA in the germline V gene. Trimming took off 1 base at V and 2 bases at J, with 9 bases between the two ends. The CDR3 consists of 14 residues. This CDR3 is CASSLEADTYEQYV. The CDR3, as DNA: TGTGCCAGCAGCTTAGAGGCCGACACCTACGAGCAGTACGTC.

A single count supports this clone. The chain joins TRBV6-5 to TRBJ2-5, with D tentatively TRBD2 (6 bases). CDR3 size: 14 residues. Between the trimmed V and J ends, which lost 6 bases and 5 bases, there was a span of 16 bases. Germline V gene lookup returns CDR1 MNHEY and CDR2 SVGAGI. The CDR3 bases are TGTGCCAGCAGAAGCGGGCAGTTGAGCGAGACCCAGTACTTC. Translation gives CASRSGQLSETQYF.

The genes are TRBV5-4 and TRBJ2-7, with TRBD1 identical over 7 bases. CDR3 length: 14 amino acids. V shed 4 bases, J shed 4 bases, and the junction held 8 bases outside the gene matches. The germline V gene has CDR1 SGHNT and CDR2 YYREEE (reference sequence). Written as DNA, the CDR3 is TGTGCCAGCAGCCTGCAGGGGGTACTGTACGAGCAGTACTTC. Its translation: CASSLQGVLYEQYF.

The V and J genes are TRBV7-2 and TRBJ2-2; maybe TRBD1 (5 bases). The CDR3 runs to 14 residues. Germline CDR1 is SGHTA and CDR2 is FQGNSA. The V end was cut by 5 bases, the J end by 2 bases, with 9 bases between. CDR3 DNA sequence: TGTGCCAGCAGCCGAGACAGTAACACCGGGGAGCTGTTTTTT. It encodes CASSRDSNTGELFF. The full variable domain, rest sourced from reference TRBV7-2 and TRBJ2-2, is GAGVSQSPSNKVTEKGKDVELRCDPISGHTALYWYRQSLGQGLEFLIYFQGNSAPDKSGLPSDRFSAERTGGSVSTLTIQRTQQEDSAVYLCASSRDSNTGELFFGEGSRLTVL.

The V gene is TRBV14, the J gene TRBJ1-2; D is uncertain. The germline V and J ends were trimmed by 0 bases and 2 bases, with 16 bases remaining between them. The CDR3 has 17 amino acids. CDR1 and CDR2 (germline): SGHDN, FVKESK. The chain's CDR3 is CASSQDLNPRANYGYTF. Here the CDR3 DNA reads TGTGCCAGCAGCCAAGATCTTAATCCCAGAGCGAACTATGGCTACACCTTC.

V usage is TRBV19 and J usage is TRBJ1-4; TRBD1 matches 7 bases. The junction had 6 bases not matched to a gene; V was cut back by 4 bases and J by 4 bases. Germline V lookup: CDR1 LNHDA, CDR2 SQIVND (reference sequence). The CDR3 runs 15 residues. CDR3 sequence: CASSTLGTVNEKLFF. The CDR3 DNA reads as TGTGCCAGTAGTACCTTGGGGACAGTTAATGAAAAACTGTTTTTT.

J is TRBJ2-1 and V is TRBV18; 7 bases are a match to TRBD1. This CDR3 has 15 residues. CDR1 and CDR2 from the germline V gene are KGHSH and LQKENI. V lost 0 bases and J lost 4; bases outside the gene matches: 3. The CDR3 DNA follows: TGTGCCAGCTCACCACCAGGGGGCATTTACAATGAGCAGTTCTTC. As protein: CASSPPGGIYNEQFF. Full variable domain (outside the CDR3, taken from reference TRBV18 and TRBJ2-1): NAGVMQNPRHLVRRRGQEARLRCSPMKGHSHVYWYRQLPEEGLKFMVYLQKENIIDESGMPKERFSAEFPKEGPSILRIQQVVRGDSAAYFCASSPPGGIYNEQFFGPGTRLTVL.

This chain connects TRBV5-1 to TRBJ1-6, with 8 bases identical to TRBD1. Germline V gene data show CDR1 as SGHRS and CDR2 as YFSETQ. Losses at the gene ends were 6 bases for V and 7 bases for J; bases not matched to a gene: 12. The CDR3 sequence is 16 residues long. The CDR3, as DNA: TGCGCCAGCATGGACCCAAGACAGGGGAAAAATTCACCCCTCCACTTT. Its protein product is CASMDPRQGKNSPLHF. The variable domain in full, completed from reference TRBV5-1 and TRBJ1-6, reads KAGVTQTPRYLIKTRGQQVTLSCSPISGHRSVSWYQQTPGQGLQFLFEYFSETQRNKGNFPGRFSGRQFSNSRSEMNVSTLELGDSALYLCASMDPRQGKNSPLHFGNGTRLTVT.

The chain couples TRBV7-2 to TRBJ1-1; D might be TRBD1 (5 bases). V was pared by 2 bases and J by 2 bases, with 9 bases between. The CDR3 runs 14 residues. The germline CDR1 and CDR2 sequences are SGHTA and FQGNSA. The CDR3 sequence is CASSLRQGNTEAFF. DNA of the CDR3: TGTGCCAGCAGCTTACGGCAGGGAAACACTGAAGCTTTCTTT.

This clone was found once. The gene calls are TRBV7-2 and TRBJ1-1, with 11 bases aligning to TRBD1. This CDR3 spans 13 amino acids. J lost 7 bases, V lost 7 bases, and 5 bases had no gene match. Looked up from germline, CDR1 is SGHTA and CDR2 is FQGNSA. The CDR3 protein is CASTRTGGVEAFF. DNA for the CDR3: TGTGCCAGCACCAGGACAGGGGGCGTTGAAGCTTTCTTT.

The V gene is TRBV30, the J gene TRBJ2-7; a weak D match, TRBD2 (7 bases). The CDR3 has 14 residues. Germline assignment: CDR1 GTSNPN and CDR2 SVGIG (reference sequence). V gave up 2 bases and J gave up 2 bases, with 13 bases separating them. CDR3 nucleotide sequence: TGTGCCTGGAGTACGGGCGGGGGCACCTACGAGCAGTACTTC. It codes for CAWSTGGGTYEQYF. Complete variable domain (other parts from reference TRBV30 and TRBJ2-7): SQTIHQWPATLVQPVGSPLSLECTVEGTSNPNLYWYRQAAGRGLQLLFYSVGIGQISSEVPQNLSASRPQDRQFILSSKKLLLSDSGFYLCAWSTGGGTYEQYFGPGTRLTVT.

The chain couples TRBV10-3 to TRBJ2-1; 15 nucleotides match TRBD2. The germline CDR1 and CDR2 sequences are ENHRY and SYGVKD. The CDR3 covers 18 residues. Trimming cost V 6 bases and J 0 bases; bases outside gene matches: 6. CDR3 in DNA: TGTGCCATCAGCGGGACTAGCGGGGGGTCAAGCTCCTACAATGAGCAGTTCTTC. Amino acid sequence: CAISGTSGGSSSYNEQFF.

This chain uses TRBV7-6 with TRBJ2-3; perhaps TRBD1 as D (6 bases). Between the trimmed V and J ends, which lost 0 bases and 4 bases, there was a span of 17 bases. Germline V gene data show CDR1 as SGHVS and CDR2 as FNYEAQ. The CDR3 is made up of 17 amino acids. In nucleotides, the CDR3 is TGTGCCAGCAGCTTAGCGGGGGCCCCCCCGGTCCCAGATACGCAGTATTTT. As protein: CASSLAGAPPVPDTQYF.

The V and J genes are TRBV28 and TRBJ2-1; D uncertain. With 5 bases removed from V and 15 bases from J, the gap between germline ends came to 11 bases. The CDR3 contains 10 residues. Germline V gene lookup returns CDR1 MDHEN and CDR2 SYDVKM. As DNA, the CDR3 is TGTGCCAGCAGTCAACTTTCTCCGTTCTTC. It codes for CASSQLSPFF.

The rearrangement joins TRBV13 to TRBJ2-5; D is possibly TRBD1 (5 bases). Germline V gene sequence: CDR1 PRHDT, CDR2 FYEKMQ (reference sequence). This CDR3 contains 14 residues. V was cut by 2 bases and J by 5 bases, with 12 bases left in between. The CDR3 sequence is CASSLRRARETQYF. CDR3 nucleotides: TGTGCCAGCAGCTTACGCAGGGCCAGGGAGACCCAGTACTTC.